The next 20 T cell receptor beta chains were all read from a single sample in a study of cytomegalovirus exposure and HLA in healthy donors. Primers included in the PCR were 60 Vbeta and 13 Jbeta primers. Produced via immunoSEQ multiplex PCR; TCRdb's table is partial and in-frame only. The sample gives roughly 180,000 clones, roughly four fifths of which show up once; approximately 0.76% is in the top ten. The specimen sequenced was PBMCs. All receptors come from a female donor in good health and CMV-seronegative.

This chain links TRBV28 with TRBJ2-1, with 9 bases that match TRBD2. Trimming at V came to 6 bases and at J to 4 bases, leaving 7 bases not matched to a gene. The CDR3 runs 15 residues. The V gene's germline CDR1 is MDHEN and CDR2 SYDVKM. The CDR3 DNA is TGTGCCAGCAGCTGGGCGGGAGGGCCTTACAATGAGCAGTTCTTC. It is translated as CASSWAGGPYNEQFF. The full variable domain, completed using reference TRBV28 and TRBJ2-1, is DVKVTQSSRYLVKRTGEKVFLECVQDMDHENMFWYRQDPGLGLRLIYFSYDVKMKEKGDIPEGYSVSREKKERFSLILESASTNQTSMYLCASSWAGGPYNEQFFGPGTRLTVL.

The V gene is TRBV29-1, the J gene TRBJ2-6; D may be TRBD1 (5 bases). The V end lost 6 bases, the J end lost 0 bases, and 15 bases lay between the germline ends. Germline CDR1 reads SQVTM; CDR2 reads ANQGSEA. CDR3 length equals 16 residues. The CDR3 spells CSVSTEVSSGANVLTF. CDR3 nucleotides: TGCAGCGTCTCGACAGAAGTTTCCTCTGGGGCCAACGTCCTGACTTTC.

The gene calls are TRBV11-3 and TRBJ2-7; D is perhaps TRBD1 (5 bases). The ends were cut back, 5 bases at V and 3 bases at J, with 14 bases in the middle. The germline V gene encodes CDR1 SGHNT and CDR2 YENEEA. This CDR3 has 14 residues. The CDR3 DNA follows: TGTGCCAGCAGCAGGGGCGAGGATCGCTACGAGCAGTACTTC. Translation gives CASSRGEDRYEQYF.

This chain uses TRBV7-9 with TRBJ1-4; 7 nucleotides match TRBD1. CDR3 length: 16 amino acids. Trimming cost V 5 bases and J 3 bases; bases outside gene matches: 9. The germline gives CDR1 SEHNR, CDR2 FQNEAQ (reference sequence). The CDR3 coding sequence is TGTGCCAGCAGCCTCCGGACAGGCGCCTCTAATGAAAAACTGTTTTTT. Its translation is CASSLRTGASNEKLFF.

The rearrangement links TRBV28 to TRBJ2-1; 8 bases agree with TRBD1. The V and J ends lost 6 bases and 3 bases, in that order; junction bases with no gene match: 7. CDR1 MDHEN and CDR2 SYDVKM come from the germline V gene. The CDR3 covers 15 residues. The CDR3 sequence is CASSLDRGFYNEQFF. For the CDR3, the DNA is TGTGCCAGCAGCCTAGACAGGGGATTCTACAATGAGCAGTTCTTC.

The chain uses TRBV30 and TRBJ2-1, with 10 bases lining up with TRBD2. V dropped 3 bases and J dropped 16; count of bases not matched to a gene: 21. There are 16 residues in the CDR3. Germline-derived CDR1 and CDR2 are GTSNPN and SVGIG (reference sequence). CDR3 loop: CAWSPLGLVASGRVFF. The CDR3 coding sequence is TGTGCCTGGAGCCCCCTCGGGCTGGTGGCTAGCGGGAGAGTATTCTTC.

Here the CDR3 DNA reads TGCGCCAGCAGTGAGAAGTCTACCTTCCGAGATACGCAGTATTTT. Protein: CASSEKSTFRDTQYF. The chain joins TRBV10-1 to TRBJ2-3; D is uncertain. The CDR3 loop spans 15 amino acids. Trimming pared 2 bases from V and 5 bases from J, leaving 14 bases between. CDR1 and CDR2 (germline): WNHNN, SYGVQD (reference sequence).

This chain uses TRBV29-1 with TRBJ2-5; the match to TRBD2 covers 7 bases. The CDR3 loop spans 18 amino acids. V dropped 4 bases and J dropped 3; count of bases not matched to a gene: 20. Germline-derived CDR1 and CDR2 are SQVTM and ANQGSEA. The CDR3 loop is CSVVGPRGGEGSKETQYF. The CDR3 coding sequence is TGCAGCGTTGTCGGACCACGGGGAGGGGAAGGTTCCAAAGAGACCCAGTACTTC.

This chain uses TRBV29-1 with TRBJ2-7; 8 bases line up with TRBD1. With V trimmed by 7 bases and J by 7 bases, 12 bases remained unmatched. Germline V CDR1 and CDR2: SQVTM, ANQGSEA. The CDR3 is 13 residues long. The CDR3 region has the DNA TGCAGCGCCGCGGGACAGGTGGGTGGGGAGCAGTACTTC. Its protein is CSAAGQVGGEQYF.

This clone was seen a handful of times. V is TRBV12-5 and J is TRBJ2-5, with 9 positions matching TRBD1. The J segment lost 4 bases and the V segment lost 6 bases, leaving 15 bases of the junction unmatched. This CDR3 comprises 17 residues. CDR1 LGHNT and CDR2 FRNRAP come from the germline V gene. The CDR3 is CASGSGTGSAWLETQYF. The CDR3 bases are TGTGCTAGTGGCTCCGGGACAGGGAGCGCCTGGTTAGAGACCCAGTACTTC.

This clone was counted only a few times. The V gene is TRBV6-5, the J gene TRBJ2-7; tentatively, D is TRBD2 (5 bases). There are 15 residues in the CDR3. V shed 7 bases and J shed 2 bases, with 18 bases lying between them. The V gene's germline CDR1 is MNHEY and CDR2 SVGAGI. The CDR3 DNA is TGTGCCAGCAACGCAAGAGCGGACGCCACCTACGAGCAGTACTTC. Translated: CASNARADATYEQYF.

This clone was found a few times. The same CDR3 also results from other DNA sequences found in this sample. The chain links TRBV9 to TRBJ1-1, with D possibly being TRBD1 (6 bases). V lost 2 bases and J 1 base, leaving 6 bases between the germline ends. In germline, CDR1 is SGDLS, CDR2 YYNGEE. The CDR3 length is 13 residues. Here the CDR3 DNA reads TGTGCCAGCAGCGTGACAGGGAACACTGAAGCTTTCTTT. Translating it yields CASSVTGNTEAFF.

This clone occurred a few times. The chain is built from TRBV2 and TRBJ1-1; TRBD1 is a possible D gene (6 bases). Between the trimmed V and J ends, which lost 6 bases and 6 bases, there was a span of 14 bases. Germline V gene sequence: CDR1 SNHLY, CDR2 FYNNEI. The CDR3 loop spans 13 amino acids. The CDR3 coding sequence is TGTGCCAGCAGCCTACAGGGTATCGCTGAAGCTTTCTTT. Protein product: CASSLQGIAEAFF.

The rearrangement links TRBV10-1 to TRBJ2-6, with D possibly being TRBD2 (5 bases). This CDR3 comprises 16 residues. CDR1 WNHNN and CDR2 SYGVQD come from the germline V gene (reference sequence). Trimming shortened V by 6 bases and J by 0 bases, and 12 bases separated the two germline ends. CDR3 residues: CASRRTGSSGANVLTF. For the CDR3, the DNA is TGCGCCAGCAGACGGACGGGAAGCTCTGGGGCCAACGTCCTGACTTTC.

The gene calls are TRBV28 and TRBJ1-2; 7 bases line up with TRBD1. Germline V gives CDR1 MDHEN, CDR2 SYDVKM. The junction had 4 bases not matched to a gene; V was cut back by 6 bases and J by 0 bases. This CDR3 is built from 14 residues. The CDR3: CASRGTAPNYGYTF. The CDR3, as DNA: TGTGCCAGCAGGGGGACAGCCCCTAACTATGGCTACACCTTC.

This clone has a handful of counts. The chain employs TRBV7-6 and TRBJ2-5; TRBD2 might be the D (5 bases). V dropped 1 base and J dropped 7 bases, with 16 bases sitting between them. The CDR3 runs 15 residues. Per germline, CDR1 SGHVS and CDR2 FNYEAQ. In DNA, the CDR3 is TGTGCCAGCAGCTTAGGTCCCCTAGCTCGGAGGACCCAGTACTTC. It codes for CASSLGPLARRTQYF.

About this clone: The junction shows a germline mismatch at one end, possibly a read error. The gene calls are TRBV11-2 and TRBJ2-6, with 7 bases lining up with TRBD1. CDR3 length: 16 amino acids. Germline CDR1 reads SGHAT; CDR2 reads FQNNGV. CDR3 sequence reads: CASSWGTANGANGLTF. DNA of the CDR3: TGTGCCAGCAGCTGGGGGACAGCGAATGGGGCCAACGGCCTGACTTTC.

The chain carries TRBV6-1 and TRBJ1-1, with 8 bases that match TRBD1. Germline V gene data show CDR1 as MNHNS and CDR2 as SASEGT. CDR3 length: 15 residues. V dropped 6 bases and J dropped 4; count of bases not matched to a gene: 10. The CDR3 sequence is CASRENRGTATEAFF. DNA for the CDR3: TGTGCCAGCAGGGAAAACAGGGGGACGGCCACTGAAGCTTTCTTT.

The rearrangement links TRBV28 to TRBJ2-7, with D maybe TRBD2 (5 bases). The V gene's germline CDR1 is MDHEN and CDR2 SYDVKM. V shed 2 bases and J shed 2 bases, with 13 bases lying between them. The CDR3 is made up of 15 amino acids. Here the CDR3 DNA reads TGTGCCAGCAGTTTAACGCAAAGCGGAACCTACGAGCAGTACTTC. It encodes CASSLTQSGTYEQYF.

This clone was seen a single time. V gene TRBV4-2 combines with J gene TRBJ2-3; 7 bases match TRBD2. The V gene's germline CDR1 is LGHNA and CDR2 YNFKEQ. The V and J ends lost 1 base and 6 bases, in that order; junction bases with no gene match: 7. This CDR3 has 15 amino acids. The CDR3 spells CASSQAGGYLDTQYF. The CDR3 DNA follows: TGTGCCAGCAGCCAAGCGGGGGGATATTTGGATACGCAGTATTTT.